This TCR beta chain was captured by sequencing in a study of T cell repertoires in cytomegalovirus infection. Across the whole study: CMV infection together with matching HLA type was indicated by public TCR beta signatures.

A single record per CDR3 protein comes from TCRdb applying MiXCR to the reads. This table holds nearly 550,000 distinct CDR3 sequences, 16% found once. Study conclusions and caveats: The study found HLA-C-restricted CMV-specific TCR beta clonotypes dominating the ex vivo response.

The CDR3 extends over 14 amino acids. J lost 3 bases, V lost 4 bases, and 3 bases had no gene match. CDR1 and CDR2 from the germline V gene are SEHNR and FQNEAQ (reference sequence). This clonotype showed up many times. The antigen remains undetermined. V and J are TRBV7-9 and TRBJ2-5; 9 nucleotides match TRBD2. Sequences were obtained from CD8+ T cells from PBMCs. The source is a human donor in good health (CMV status not recorded). Some clones in this sample may be carry-over from other donors' samples. CDR3 DNA: TGTGCCAGCAGCTCCAGCGGGGGGAAAGAGACCCAGTACTTC. It specifies CASSSSGGKETQYF. Full variable domain (missing parts from reference TRBV7-9 and TRBJ2-5): DTGVSQNPRHKITKRGQNVTFRCDPISEHNRLYWYRQTLGQGPEFLTYFQNEAQLEKSRLLSDRFSAERPKGSFSTLEIQRTEQGDSAMYLCASSSSGGKETQYFGPGTRLLVL.